This entry is about one T cell receptor beta chain. Its antigen remains unknown. It was healthy bone marrow donors who served as donors. The germline V gene has CDR1 SGHRS and CDR2 YFSETQ. J lost 4 bases, V lost 4 bases, and 3 bases had no gene match. The CDR3 sequence is 13 residues long. This sample is drawn from a study of cytomegalovirus exposure and HLA in healthy donors. Findings of the study overall: The authors excluded some V segments, including TRBV6-2 and TRBV6-3, as indistinguishable. Researchers had no immune exposure information except CMV serostatus available.

PCR used 60 Vbeta primers and 13 Jbeta primers. The table came from immunoSEQ multiplex PCR; TCRdb's copy has only in-frame clones and leaves some out. Its listing shows 100,000 to 150,000 clones. V and J are TRBV5-1 and TRBJ1-2; 8 bases fit TRBD1. This sequence was found in a middle-aged woman in good health and CMV-seropositive. The sequenced sample was PBMCs. CDR3 sequence reads: CASSATGGYGYTF. In nucleotides, the CDR3 is TGCGCCAGCAGCGCTACAGGGGGCTATGGCTACACCTTC.